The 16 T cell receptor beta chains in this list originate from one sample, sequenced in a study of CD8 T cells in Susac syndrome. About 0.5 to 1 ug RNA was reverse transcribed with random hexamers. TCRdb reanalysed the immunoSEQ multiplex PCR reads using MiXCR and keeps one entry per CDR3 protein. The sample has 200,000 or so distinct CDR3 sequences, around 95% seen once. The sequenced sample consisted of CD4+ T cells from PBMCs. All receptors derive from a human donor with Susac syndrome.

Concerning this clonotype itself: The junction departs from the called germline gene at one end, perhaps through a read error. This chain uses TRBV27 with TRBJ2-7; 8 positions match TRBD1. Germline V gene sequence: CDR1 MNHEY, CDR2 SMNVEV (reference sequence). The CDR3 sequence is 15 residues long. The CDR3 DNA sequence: TGTGCCAGCAGTATATCCAGGGGGCTCTCCTACGAGCAGTACTTC. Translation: CASSISRGLSYEQYF.

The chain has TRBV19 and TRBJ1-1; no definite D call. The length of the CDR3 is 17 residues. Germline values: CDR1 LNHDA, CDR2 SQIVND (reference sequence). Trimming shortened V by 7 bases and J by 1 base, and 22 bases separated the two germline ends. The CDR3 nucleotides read TGTGCCAGTACCCGAAGAGGACTCCCTGAGGGGAACACTGAAGCTTTCTTT. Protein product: CASTRRGLPEGNTEAFF.

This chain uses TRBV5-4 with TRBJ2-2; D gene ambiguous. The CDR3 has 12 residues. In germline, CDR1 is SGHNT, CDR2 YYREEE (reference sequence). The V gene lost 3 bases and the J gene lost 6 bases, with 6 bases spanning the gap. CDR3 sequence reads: CASSSWPGELFF. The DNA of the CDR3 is TGTGCCAGCAGCTCCTGGCCCGGGGAGCTGTTTTTT.

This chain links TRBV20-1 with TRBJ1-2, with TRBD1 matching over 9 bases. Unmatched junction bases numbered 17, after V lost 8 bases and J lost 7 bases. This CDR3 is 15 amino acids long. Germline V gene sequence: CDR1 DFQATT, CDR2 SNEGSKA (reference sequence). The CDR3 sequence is CSHSTASQGAAGYTF. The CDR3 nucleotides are TGCAGTCACTCAACCGCATCACAGGGGGCGGCTGGCTACACCTTC.

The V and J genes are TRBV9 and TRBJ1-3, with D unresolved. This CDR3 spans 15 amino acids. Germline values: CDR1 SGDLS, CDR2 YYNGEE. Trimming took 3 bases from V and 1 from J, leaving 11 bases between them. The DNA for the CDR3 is TGTGCCAGCAGCGCTGGGGTAGGGTCTGGAAACACCATATATTTT. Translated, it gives CASSAGVGSGNTIYF.

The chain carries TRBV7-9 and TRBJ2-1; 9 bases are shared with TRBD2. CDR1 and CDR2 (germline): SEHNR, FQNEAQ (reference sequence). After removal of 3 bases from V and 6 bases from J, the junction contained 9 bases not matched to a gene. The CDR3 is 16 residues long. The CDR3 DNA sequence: TGTGCCAGCAGCTTGTGGACTAGCGACGTCTCCAATGAGCAGTTCTTC. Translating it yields CASSLWTSDVSNEQFF.

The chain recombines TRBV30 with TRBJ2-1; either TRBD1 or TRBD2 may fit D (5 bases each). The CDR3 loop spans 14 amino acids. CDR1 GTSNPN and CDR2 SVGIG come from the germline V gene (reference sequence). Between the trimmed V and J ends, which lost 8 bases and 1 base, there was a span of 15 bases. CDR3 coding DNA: TGTGCCCGAGGGGCCCGGTCATCCTACAATGAGCAGTTCTTC. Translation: CARGARSSYNEQFF.

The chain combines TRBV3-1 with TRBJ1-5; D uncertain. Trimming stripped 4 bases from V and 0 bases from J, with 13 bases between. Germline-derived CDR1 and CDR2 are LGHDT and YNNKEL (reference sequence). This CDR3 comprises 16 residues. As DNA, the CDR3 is TGTGCCAGCAGCCCCCGCCCGGTGGTTAGCAATCAGCCCCAGCATTTT. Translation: CASSPRPVVSNQPQHF.

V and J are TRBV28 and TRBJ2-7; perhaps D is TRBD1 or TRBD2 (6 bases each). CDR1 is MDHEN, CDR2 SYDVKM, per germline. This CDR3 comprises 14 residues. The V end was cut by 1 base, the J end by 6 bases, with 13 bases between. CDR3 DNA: TGTGCCAGCAGTTTATCCCAGGGGAGGTTCGAGCAGTACTTC. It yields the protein CASSLSQGRFEQYF.

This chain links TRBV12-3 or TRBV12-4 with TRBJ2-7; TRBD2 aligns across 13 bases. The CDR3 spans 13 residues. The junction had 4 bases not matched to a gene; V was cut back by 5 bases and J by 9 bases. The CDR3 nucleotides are TGTGCCAGCAGTCCTCGACTAGCGGGAGGGCAGTACTTC. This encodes CASSPRLAGGQYF.

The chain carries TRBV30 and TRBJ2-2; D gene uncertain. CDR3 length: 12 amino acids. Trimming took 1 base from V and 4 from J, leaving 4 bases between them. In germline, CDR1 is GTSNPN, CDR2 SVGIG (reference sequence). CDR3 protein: CAWSGITGELFF. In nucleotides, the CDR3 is TGTGCCTGGAGTGGGATCACCGGGGAGCTGTTTTTT.

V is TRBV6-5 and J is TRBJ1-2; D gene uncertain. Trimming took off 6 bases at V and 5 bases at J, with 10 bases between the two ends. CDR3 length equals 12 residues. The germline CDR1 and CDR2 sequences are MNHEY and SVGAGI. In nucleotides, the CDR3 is TGTGCCAGCAGCCCTCGTGGGTATGGCTACACCTTC. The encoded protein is CASSPRGYGYTF.

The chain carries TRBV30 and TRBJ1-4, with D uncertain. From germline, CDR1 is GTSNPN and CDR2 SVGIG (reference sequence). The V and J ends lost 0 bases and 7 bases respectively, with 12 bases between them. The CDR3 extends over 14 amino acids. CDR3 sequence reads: CAWSVPGSGEKLFF. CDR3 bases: TGTGCCTGGAGTGTACCGGGGTCGGGTGAAAAACTGTTTTTT.

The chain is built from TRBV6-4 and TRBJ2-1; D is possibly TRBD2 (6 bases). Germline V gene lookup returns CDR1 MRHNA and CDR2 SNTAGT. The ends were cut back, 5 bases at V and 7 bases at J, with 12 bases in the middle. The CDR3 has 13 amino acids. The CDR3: CASSIGRNNEQFF. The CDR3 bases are TGTGCCAGCAGTATAGGGAGGAATAATGAGCAGTTCTTC.

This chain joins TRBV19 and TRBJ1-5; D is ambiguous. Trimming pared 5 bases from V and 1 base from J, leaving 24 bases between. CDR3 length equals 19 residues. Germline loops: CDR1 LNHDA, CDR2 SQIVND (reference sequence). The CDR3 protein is CASSADPPMAPRSNQPQHF. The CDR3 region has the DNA TGTGCCAGTAGTGCCGACCCCCCCATGGCCCCCCGGAGCAATCAGCCCCAGCATTTT.

The chain's CDR3 is CASRPDRGVTGELFF. The CDR3 DNA reads as TGTGCCAGCAGACCTGACAGGGGGGTTACCGGGGAGCTGTTTTTT. The chain has TRBV5-4 and TRBJ2-2; 9 nucleotides line up with TRBD1. Trimming cost V 5 bases and J 5 bases; bases outside gene matches: 7. The CDR3 loop spans 15 amino acids. The germline CDR1 and CDR2 sequences are SGHNT and YYREEE (reference sequence).